This entry is about one TCR beta chain. The antigen remains unidentified. Assay: immunoSEQ multiplex PCR; the TCRdb copy retains only in-frame clones and omits some. The sample holds fewer than 40,000 clones, roughly 88% seen once. These data originate in a study of chemoradiotherapy in HPV16-positive cancers. General observations from the study: HPV-responsive T-cell expansion during chemoradiotherapy was linked to improved recurrence-free survival in HPV16-positive patients. During treatment, candidate HPV-specific clones and E7-related motifs expanded in tumor.

The germline V gene encodes CDR1 SNHLY and CDR2 FYNNEI. Trimming cost V 6 bases and J 6 bases; bases outside gene matches: 5. CDR3 size: 13 residues. The chain uses TRBV2 and TRBJ1-2; 9 bases line up with TRBD1. The sequence derives from a human donor with HPV-associated anogenital cancer. This material consisted of blood, taken from a patient who underwent chemoradiotherapy. The CDR3 reads CASSGTGYDGYTF. The CDR3 DNA sequence: TGTGCCAGCAGCGGGACAGGGTATGATGGCTACACCTTC.